This TCR beta chain was identified in a study of preoperative IRX-2 immunotherapy in early breast cancer. The V and J ends lost 7 bases and 0 bases, in that order; junction bases with no gene match: 14. Germline V CDR1 and CDR2: SGHNT, YENEEA. CDR3 length: 18 amino acids. The sample's treatment: preoperative locoregional IRX-2 cytokine immunotherapy. Patients received preoperative, locoregional IRX-2 cytokine immunotherapy in a phase Ib study. Libraries were prepared by immunoSEQ multiplex PCR; TCRdb keeps only in-frame clonotypes and omits some of them. This sample has about 3,000 clones, with roughly 76% found just once.

The chain carries TRBV11-3 and TRBJ2-1, with 8 bases fitting TRBD2. The input for sequencing was tumor tissue, taken after IRX-2 immunotherapy. This sequence was found in a human donor with breast cancer. CDR3 region: CASTDGELAESSYNEQFF. CDR3 nucleotides: TGTGCCAGCACCGATGGGGAACTAGCGGAAAGCTCCTACAATGAGCAGTTCTTC.